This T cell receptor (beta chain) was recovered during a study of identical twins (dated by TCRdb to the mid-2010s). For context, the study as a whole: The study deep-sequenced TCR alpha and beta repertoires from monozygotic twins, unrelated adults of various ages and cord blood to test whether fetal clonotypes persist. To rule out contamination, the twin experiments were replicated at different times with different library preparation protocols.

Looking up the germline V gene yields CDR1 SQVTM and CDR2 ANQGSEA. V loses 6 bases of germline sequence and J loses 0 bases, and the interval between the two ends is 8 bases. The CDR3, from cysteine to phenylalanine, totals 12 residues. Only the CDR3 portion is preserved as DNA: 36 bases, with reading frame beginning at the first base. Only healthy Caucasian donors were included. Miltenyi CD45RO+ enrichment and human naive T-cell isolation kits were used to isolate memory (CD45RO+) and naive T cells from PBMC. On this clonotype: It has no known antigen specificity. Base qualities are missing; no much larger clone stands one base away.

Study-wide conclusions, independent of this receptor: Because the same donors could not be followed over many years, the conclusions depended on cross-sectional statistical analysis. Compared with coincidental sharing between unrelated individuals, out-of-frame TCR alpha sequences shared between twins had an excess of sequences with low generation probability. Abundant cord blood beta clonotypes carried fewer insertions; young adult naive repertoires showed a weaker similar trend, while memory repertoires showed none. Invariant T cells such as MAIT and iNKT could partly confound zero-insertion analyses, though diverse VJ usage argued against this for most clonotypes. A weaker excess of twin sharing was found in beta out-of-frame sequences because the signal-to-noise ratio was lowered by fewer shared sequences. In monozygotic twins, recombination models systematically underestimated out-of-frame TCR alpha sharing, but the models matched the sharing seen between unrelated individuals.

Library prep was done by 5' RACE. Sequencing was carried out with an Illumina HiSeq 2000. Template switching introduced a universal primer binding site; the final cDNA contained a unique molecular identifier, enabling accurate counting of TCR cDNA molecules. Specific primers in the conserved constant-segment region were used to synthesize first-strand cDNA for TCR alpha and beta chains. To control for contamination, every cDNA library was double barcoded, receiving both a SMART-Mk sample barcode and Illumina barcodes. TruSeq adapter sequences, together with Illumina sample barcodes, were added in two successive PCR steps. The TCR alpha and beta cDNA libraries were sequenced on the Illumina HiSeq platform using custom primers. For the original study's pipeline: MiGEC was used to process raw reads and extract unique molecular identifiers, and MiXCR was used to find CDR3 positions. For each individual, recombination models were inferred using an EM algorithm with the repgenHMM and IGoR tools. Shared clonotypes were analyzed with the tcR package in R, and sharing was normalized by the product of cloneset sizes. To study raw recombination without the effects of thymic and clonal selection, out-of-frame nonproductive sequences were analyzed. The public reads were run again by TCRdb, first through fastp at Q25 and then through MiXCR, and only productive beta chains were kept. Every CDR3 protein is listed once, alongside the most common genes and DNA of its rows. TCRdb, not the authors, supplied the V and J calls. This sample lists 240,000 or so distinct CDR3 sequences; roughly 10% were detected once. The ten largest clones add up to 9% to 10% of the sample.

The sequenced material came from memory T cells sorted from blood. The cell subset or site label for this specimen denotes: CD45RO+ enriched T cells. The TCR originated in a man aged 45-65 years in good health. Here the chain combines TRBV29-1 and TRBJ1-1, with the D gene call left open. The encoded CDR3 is CSVKQLNTEAFF. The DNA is TGCAGCGTCAAACAGTTGAACACTGAAGCTTTCTTT.